The 9 T cell receptor beta chains given below trace back to one sample, sequenced in a study of T-cell memory formation after mild COVID-19. MiXCR, applied by TCRdb to the 5' RACE reads, yields one record per CDR3 protein. The sample contains about 250,000 distinct CDR3 sequences, over 15% of which appear only once. The sample comprised PBMCs or a T cell subset sorted from them (not recorded which). These receptors originate from an adult woman who had mild COVID-19 (a few samples of this study predate the infection). Cell type and time point are not known.

This chain joins TRBV6-5 and TRBJ1-2; no clear D gene. The V gene's germline CDR1 is MNHEY and CDR2 SVGAGI. V was trimmed by 7 bases and J by 6 bases, leaving 12 bases between them. CDR3 length: 12 residues. CDR3 amino acids: CASKKAPNGYTF. The DNA of the CDR3 is TGTGCCAGCAAAAAGGCCCCCAATGGCTACACCTTC.

This clonotype was counted at least ten times. The chain couples TRBV12-3 or TRBV12-4 to TRBJ2-1, with D maybe TRBD2 (5 bases). CDR3 length equals 14 residues. The V end was cut by 3 bases, the J end by 3 bases, with 9 bases between. The DNA of the CDR3 is TGTGCCAGCAGTTTCGGGGTGGGCTACAATGAGCAGTTCTTC. Translation: CASSFGVGYNEQFF.

The chain employs TRBV9 and TRBJ2-7; TRBD1 matches at 8 bases. CDR1 and CDR2 from the germline V gene are SGDLS and YYNGEE. Trimming cost V 4 bases and J 3 bases; bases outside gene matches: 6. The CDR3 extends over 14 amino acids. The CDR3 reads CASSFRDRSYEQYF. The DNA for the CDR3 is TGTGCCAGCAGCTTTCGGGACAGGAGCTACGAGCAGTACTTC.

There are a few counts of this clonotype. This chain links TRBV5-6 with TRBJ2-3, with D possibly being TRBD2 (5 bases). Germline V lookup: CDR1 SGHDT, CDR2 YYEEEE. CDR3 length: 16 amino acids. Trimming took off 4 bases at V and 3 bases at J, with 18 bases between the two ends. The CDR3 nucleotides read TGTGCCAGCAGCGAACGTGGAGGTCCCGAGACAGATACGCAGTATTTT. The encoded protein is CASSERGGPETDTQYF.

This clonotype has ten or more counts. The rearrangement joins TRBV7-8 to TRBJ2-5; 7 bases are a match to TRBD2. This CDR3 contains 13 residues. The V and J ends lost 3 bases and 5 bases, in that order; junction bases with no gene match: 3. CDR1 and CDR2 from the germline V gene are SGHVS and FQNEAQ. CDR3 sequence reads: CASSLRERETQYF. The CDR3 DNA follows: TGTGCCAGCAGCTTGCGGGAGAGGGAGACCCAGTACTTC.

V usage is TRBV7-2 and J usage is TRBJ2-5; D is possibly TRBD1 (5 bases). The CDR3 has 14 residues. The germline V gene has CDR1 SGHTA and CDR2 FQGNSA. The V end lost 0 bases, the J end lost 3 bases, and 8 bases lay between the germline ends. The CDR3, as DNA: TGTGCCAGCAGCTTAGCGTCGACAGAAGAGACCCAGTACTTC. This sequence encodes CASSLASTEETQYF.

This clonotype was seen ten or more times. The chain recombines TRBV3-1 with TRBJ2-7, with 11 bases fitting TRBD2. The germline gives CDR1 LGHDT, CDR2 YNNKEL (reference sequence). After removal of 1 base from V and 4 bases from J, the junction contained 3 bases not matched to a gene. This CDR3 comprises 15 residues. For the CDR3, the DNA is TGTGCCAGCAGCCAAGGACTAGCGGGACTTTACGAGCAGTACTTC. Amino acid sequence: CASSQGLAGLYEQYF.

This clonotype was observed a few times. The chain combines TRBV24-1 with TRBJ2-1; D is unresolved. CDR1 KGHDR and CDR2 SFDVKD come from the germline V gene. V lost 1 base and J 0 bases, leaving 6 bases between the germline ends. This CDR3 is 15 amino acids long. CDR3 sequence (DNA): TGTGCCACCAGTGATTTTAGTAGCTCCTACAATGAGCAGTTCTTC. Translated, it gives CATSDFSSSYNEQFF.

This clonotype has just a few counts. The gene calls are TRBV15 and TRBJ2-7; D might be TRBD2 (6 bases). The CDR3 spans 14 residues. CDR1 and CDR2 (germline): LNHNV, YYDKDF (reference sequence). Between the trimmed V and J ends, which lost 0 bases and 9 bases, there was a span of 15 bases. CDR3 amino acids: CATSRDWDGGAQYF. The CDR3 nucleotides are TGTGCCACCAGCAGAGATTGGGACGGGGGAGCGCAGTACTTC.